Given below is one T cell receptor beta chain in context. This entry belongs to a study of T cell changes during pregnancy in multiple sclerosis. Only in-frame clones appear in the TCRdb table, and some are missing; sequencing was by immunoSEQ multiplex PCR. The profile shows some 60,000 clones, approximately 90% of them singletons. This CDR3 comprises 13 residues. Germline CDR1 is SQVTM and CDR2 is ANQGSEA. This chain links TRBV29-1 with TRBJ2-1; D not certain. The origin of this receptor is a female donor with multiple sclerosis, enrolled in a pregnancy study. The sample in question was peripheral blood, obtained after pregnancy. The CDR3, as DNA: TGCGCATCTTCCCGAGCCTCCTACAATGAGCAGTTCTTC. Protein sequence: CASSRASYNEQFF.